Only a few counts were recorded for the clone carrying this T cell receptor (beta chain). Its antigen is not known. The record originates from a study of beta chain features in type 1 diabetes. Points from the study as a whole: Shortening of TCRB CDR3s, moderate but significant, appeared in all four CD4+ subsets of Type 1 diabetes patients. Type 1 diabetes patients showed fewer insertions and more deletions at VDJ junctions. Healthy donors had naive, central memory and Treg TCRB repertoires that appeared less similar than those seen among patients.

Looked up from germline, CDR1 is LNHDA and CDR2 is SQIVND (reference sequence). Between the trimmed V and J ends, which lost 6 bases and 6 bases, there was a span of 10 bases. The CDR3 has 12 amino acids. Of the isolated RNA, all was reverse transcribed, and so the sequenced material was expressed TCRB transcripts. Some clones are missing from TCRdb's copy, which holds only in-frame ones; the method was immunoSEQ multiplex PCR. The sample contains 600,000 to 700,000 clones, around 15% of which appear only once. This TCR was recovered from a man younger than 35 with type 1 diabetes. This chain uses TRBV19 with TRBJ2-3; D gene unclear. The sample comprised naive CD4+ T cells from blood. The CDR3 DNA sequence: TGTGCCAGTAGGTCTGACTTGGATACGCAGTATTTT. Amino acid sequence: CASRSDLDTQYF.